Listed below are T cell receptor beta chains from one sample, sequenced in a study of T-cell memory formation after mild COVID-19. In TCRdb, the 5' RACE reads were re-called with MiXCR into one record per CDR3 protein. The data show hundreds of thousands of distinct CDR3 sequences, over 20% seen once. The sequenced material came from PBMCs or a T cell subset sorted from them (not recorded which). The receptors were gathered from an adult woman who had mild COVID-19 (a few samples of this study predate the infection). Cell type and time point are not known. CDR3s include the opening cysteine and the closing phenylalanine or tryptophan. The D gene is left open where the match is weak. Clone size, where shown, is once, few, many, or a class for clones that have expanded.

>TRBJ2-1|-|few|TRBV9
TGTGCCAGCAGCCCCCGCCCAAGCTACAATGAGCAGTTCTTC
CASSPRPSYNEQFF
>TRBJ2-7|TRBD2|few|TRBV7-9
TGTGCCAGCAGCTTAGTGGGACTAGCGGGAGTGTTGAGGACCTACGAGCAGTACTTC
CASSLVGLAGVLRTYEQYF
>TRBJ2-3|-|-|TRBV3-1
TGTGCCAGCAGTGTAGATCTAGGGATCAGCACAGATACGCAGTATTTT
CASSVDLGISTDTQYF
>TRBJ2-3|-|-|TRBV6-5
TGTGCCAGCAGTTACTCGGGCCTCACAGATACGCAGTATTTT
CASSYSGLTDTQYF
>TRBJ2-5|-|-|TRBV11-2
TGTGCCAGCAGCTTAGCCAGGGCTTGGGAGACCCAGTACTTC
CASSLARAWETQYF
>TRBJ2-5|TRBD1|many|TRBV29-1
TGCAGCGTTGCGGATTGGACAGGGGAAGAGACCCAGTACTTC
CSVADWTGEETQYF
>TRBJ2-1|TRBD2|-|TRBV24-1
TGTGCCACCAGTCGCCATAGCGGGAGGGCGTCCAATGAGCAGTTCTTC
CATSRHSGRASNEQFF
>TRBJ2-2|-|few|TRBV5-1
TGCGCCAGCAAGGACGCGAACACCGGGGAGCTGTTTTTT
CASKDANTGELFF
>TRBJ2-7|-|few|TRBV29-1
TGCAGCGTTGAAGAGGGCGGGACCTACGAGCAGTACTTC
CSVEEGGTYEQYF
>TRBJ2-7|-|-|TRBV24-1
TGTGCCACCAGTGCACACGGGACGGGCTCCTACGAGCAGTACTTC
CATSAHGTGSYEQYF
>TRBJ2-1|-|-|TRBV29-1
TGCAGCAGCAACGGGCGCTCCTACAATGAGCAGTTCTTC
CSSNGRSYNEQFF
>TRBJ2-7|-|many|TRBV9
TGTGCCAGCAGCCTTCGGGAGGGAACAGGGGGTGACGAGCAGTACTTC
CASSLREGTGGDEQYF
>TRBJ2-2|TRBD1|few|TRBV7-2
TGTGCCAGCAGCTTAGGGCCAGGGGGCAACACCGGGGAGCTGTTTTTT
CASSLGPGGNTGELFF
>TRBJ2-5|TRBD1|-|TRBV3-1
TGTGCCAGCAGCCGCCGGGACAGGGGAGAAGAGACCCAGTACTTC
CASSRRDRGEETQYF
>TRBJ2-1|-|few|TRBV12-3/TRBV12-4
TGTGCCAGCAGTGGTACAATTTTAAGACCTATCTACAATGAGCAGTTCTTC
CASSGTILRPIYNEQFF
>TRBJ2-1|-|few|TRBV30
TGTGCCTGGAGTGTAGATGTGTTGGACCTCTCCTTCGGGGATGAGCAGTTCTTC
CAWSVDVLDLSFGDEQFF
>TRBJ1-6|-|-|TRBV2
TGTGCCAGCAGTGCGGTTTGGGAAGCCTCCTATAATTCACCCCTCCACTTT
CASSAVWEASYNSPLHF
>TRBJ2-7|TRBD2|few|TRBV7-8
TGTGCCAGCAGCTTAGTCGGGACTAGCGGGAACGAGCAGTACTTC
CASSLVGTSGNEQYF
>TRBJ2-7|TRBD2|-|TRBV7-9
TGTGCCAGCAGCTTGGACCGACTAGCCCCCTACGAGCAGTACTTC
CASSLDRLAPYEQYF
>TRBJ2-4|TRBD2|-|TRBV6-5
TGTGCCAGCAGCCCACTAGCGGGAGCTTTGGTGGACATTCAGTACTTC
CASSPLAGALVDIQYF
>TRBJ2-7|TRBD2|-|TRBV7-2
TGTGCCAGCAGCTCTCGAGTAGCGGGAGGCGGGTACGAGCAGTACTTC
CASSSRVAGGGYEQYF
>TRBJ2-7|-|few|TRBV20-1
TGCAGTGCTAGGACAGGCGGCAACGAGCAGTACTTC
CSARTGGNEQYF
>TRBJ1-1|-|many|TRBV12-3/TRBV12-4
TGTGCCAGCAGCCGGGGCACTGAAGCTTTCTTT
CASSRGTEAFF
>TRBJ2-1|-|-|TRBV6-2/TRBV6-3
TGTGCCAGCAGTTACAACCCCCGGGTGGGATACAATGAGCAGTTCTTC
CASSYNPRVGYNEQFF
>TRBJ2-3|-|-|TRBV20-1
TGCAGTGCTAGGGGTGGTACTAGCACAGATACGCAGTATTTT
CSARGGTSTDTQYF
>TRBJ2-7|-|-|TRBV25-1
TGTGCCAGCAGTGATGAGCAGGCCGAGGGATACGAGCAGTACTTC
CASSDEQAEGYEQYF
>TRBJ2-2|TRBD2|-|TRBV4-1
TGCGACAGCAGCGGGGGGACCGGGGAGCTGTTTTTT
CDSSGGTGELFF
>TRBJ2-1|TRBD1|few|TRBV7-8
TGTGCCAGCAGAGGCGGGGGACAGGGGAGCGATGAGCAGTTCTTC
CASRGGGQGSDEQFF
>TRBJ2-7|-|few|TRBV20-1
TGCAGTGCTAGAGGGCCCGACAGATACGAGCAGTACTTC
CSARGPDRYEQYF
>TRBJ1-1|-|few|TRBV12-3/TRBV12-4
TGTGCCAGCAGCCTAGGGGGGTTCACTGAAGCTTTCTTT
CASSLGGFTEAFF
>TRBJ2-4|-|many|TRBV12-3/TRBV12-4
TGTGCCAGCAGTTTAGGGGGCATAGCCAAAAACATTCAGTACTTC
CASSLGGIAKNIQYF
>TRBJ2-5|-|few|TRBV27
TGTGCCAGCAGTTTTGGGGCTGTCGGGACCCAGTACTTC
CASSFGAVGTQYF
>TRBJ2-5|-|many|TRBV5-1
TGCGCCAGCAGCTGGACGGGGGCCGAGACCCAGTACTTC
CASSWTGAETQYF
>TRBJ2-3|TRBD1|few|TRBV12-3/TRBV12-4
TGTGCCAGCAGACTGACAGGGTGGGGCACAGATACGCAGTATTTT
CASRLTGWGTDTQYF
>TRBJ2-4|-|few|TRBV6-5
TGTGCCAGCACCTCCCCCGGCAGAGAAAACATTCAGTACTTC
CASTSPGRENIQYF